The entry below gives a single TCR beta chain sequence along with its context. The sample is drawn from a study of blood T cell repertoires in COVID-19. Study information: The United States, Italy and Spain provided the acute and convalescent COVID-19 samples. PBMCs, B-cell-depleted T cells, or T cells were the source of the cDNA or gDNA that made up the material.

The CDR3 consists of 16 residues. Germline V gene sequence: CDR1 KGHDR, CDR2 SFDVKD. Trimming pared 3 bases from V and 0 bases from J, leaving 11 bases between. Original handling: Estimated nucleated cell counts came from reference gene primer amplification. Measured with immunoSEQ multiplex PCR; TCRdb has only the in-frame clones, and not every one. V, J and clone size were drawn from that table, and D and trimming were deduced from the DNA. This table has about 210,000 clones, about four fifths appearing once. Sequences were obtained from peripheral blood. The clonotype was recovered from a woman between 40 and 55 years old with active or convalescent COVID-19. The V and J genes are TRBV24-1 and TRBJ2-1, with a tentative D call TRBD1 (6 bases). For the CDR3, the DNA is TGTGCCACCAGTGATACAGGGTCCAGCTCCTACAATGAGCAGTTCTTC. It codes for CATSDTGSSSYNEQFF.